Presented here are 32 T cell receptor beta chains from one specimen sequenced in a study of spatial heterogeneity in lung cancer. TCRdb reprocessed the 5' RACE reads via MiXCR and lists one record per CDR3 protein. Of about 48,000 distinct CDR3 sequences in the sample, over 4.5% were seen once. The time point: sample taken at primary tumor resection. From tumor, nontumor lung or frozen PBMC, whole RNA was taken unsorted for sequencing. The source was PBMCs, collected at surgery. These TCRs come from a male donor with early-stage non-small cell lung cancer.

Many counts were recorded for this clonotype. The J gene is TRBJ1-5, the V gene TRBV19; no definite D call. CDR1 and CDR2 from the germline V gene are LNHDA and SQIVND (reference sequence). The CDR3 runs 14 residues. The ends were cut back, 3 bases at V and 2 bases at J, with 8 bases in the middle. CDR3 residues: CASSIAGGNQPQHF. The CDR3 nucleotides are TGTGCCAGTAGTATCGCCGGCGGCAATCAGCCCCAGCATTTT.

This clonotype showed up many times. The J gene is TRBJ1-1, the V gene TRBV2; D is ambiguous. The CDR3 has 12 residues. The V end lost 7 bases, the J end lost 5 bases, and 11 bases lay between the germline ends. CDR1 and CDR2 from the germline V gene are SNHLY and FYNNEI. The CDR3 loop reads CASKGFGTEAFF. In DNA, the CDR3 is TGTGCCAGCAAAGGGTTCGGGACTGAAGCTTTCTTT.

This clonotype was counted between two and nine times. This chain links TRBV7-8 with TRBJ1-1; 7 bases agree with TRBD1. CDR1 is SGHVS and CDR2 is FQNEAQ in the germline V gene. V lost 5 bases, J lost 5 bases, and 11 bases stayed unmatched. The CDR3 covers 15 residues. The CDR3 reads CASSQGEGARTEAFF. The CDR3, as DNA: TGTGCCAGCAGCCAGGGAGAGGGGGCGAGGACTGAAGCTTTCTTT.

This clonotype was picked up many times. The chain joins TRBV27 to TRBJ2-5; TRBD2 aligns across 11 bases. There are 15 residues in the CDR3. CDR1 and CDR2 from the germline V gene are MNHEY and SMNVEV (reference sequence). V trimming: 5 bases; J trimming: 2 bases; junction bases outside the gene matches: 4. The CDR3 here is CASSRGTSGQETQYF. The CDR3 bases are TGTGCCAGCAGTCGTGGGACTAGCGGACAAGAGACCCAGTACTTC.

The rearrangement uses TRBV2 and TRBJ1-1; D remains unclear. The CDR3 runs to 13 residues. From germline, CDR1 is SNHLY and CDR2 FYNNEI. Trimming left V 4 bases short and J 3 bases short, with 9 bases between. The CDR3 DNA reads as TGTGCCAGCAGTGGTACAATCTACACTGAAGCTTTCTTT. As protein: CASSGTIYTEAFF.

This clonotype was seen many times. The rearrangement joins TRBV6-6 to TRBJ2-5, with 7 nucleotides matching TRBD2. CDR1 and CDR2 (germline): MNHNY, SVGAGI (reference sequence). The CDR3 has 16 amino acids. The J segment lost 0 bases and the V segment lost 2 bases, leaving 6 bases of the junction unmatched. The CDR3 nucleotides are TGTGCCAGCAGTTACAATCCTAGCGGAGACCAAGAGACCCAGTACTTC. Translating gives CASSYNPSGDQETQYF.

At least ten counts were recorded for this clonotype. The V gene is TRBV5-1, the J gene TRBJ2-2; D is ambiguous. The germline CDR1 and CDR2 sequences are SGHRS and YFSETQ. Trimming took 0 bases from V and 6 from J, leaving 6 bases between them. This CDR3 comprises 13 residues. In DNA form, the CDR3 reads TGCGCCAGCAGCTTGGTTTCGTCCGGGGAGCTGTTTTTT. Translated: CASSLVSSGELFF.

By its share, this clonotype is medium-sized. The chain employs TRBV7-9 and TRBJ2-7; D tentatively reads TRBD1 or TRBD2 (5 bases each). Between the trimmed V and J ends, which lost 2 bases and 2 bases, there was a span of 10 bases. The CDR3 length is 14 residues. Germline CDR1 and CDR2: SEHNR and FQNEAQ (reference sequence). The CDR3 protein is CASSLQGPPYEQYF. CDR3 in DNA: TGTGCCAGCAGCTTACAGGGACCCCCCTACGAGCAGTACTTC.

Many counts were recorded for this clonotype. CDR3 protein: CASSPPGLYEQYF. The CDR3 DNA follows: TGCGCCAGCAGCCCTCCCGGGCTCTACGAGCAGTACTTC. This chain joins TRBV4-1 and TRBJ2-7; D gene unclear. The CDR3 length is 13 residues. In germline, CDR1 is MGHRA, CDR2 YSYEKL. Trimming pared 4 bases from V and 3 bases from J, leaving 10 bases between.

There are a few counts of this clonotype. The gene calls are TRBV6-2 or TRBV6-3 and TRBJ2-3, with D possibly being TRBD2 (6 bases). V lost 4 bases and J 2 bases, leaving 13 bases between the germline ends. This CDR3 contains 15 residues. The germline V gene encodes CDR1 MNHEY and CDR2 SVGEGT. Written as DNA, the CDR3 is TGTGCCAGCAGTTTTAAGGGACTCCCCACAGATACGCAGTATTTT. Translating it yields CASSFKGLPTDTQYF.

This clonotype was observed at least ten times. The chain couples TRBV3-1 to TRBJ2-7, with D perhaps given as TRBD1 or TRBD2 (5 bases each). V lost 6 bases to trimming and J lost 2 bases, with 17 bases between them. CDR1 is LGHDT, CDR2 YNNKEL, per germline (reference sequence). This CDR3 has 15 amino acids. The CDR3 coding sequence is TGTGCCAGCAGTTCAAGACGGGACGGGCCCTACGAGCAGTACTTC. Its translation is CASSSRRDGPYEQYF.

This clonotype came up many times. The chain joins TRBV5-1 to TRBJ2-3; D is unclear. The V gene lost 3 bases and the J gene lost 0 bases, with 11 bases spanning the gap. Germline lookup yields CDR1 SGHRS and CDR2 YFSETQ. This CDR3 is built from 15 residues. The CDR3 is CASSYLDASTDTQYF. In DNA, the CDR3 is TGCGCCAGCAGCTATCTAGATGCTAGCACAGATACGCAGTATTTT.

This clonotype was observed at least ten times. This chain uses TRBV20-1 with TRBJ2-7; D unclear. CDR1 and CDR2 from the germline V gene are DFQATT and SNEGSKA (reference sequence). The CDR3 covers 12 residues. V dropped 3 bases and J dropped 5 bases, with 11 bases sitting between them. CDR3 in amino acids: CSARGRWNEQYF. The CDR3, as DNA: TGCAGTGCTAGGGGCAGATGGAACGAGCAGTACTTC.

The table lists this clonotype with many counts. The chain recombines TRBV7-2 with TRBJ2-1, with 8 bases aligning to TRBD2. With 5 bases clipped from V and 6 bases from J, the junction kept 9 bases outside the gene matches. Looked up from germline, CDR1 is SGHTA and CDR2 is FQGNSA. CDR3 length equals 15 residues. The chain's CDR3 is CASSRPGLEGNEQFF. CDR3 bases: TGTGCCAGCAGCCGGCCGGGACTAGAGGGCAATGAGCAGTTCTTC.

This clonotype showed up many times. The J gene is TRBJ2-1, the V gene TRBV14, with 8 bases that match TRBD1. The J segment lost 12 bases and the V segment lost 3 bases, leaving 7 bases of the junction unmatched. Per the germline V gene, CDR1 is SGHDN and CDR2 is FVKESK. The CDR3 has 13 residues. The CDR3 is CASSQDRTGMQFF. In DNA, the CDR3 is TGTGCCAGCAGCCAGGATAGGACAGGGATGCAGTTCTTC.

This clonotype was counted ten times or more. The chain joins TRBV11-2 to TRBJ2-1; no definite D call. V gave up 1 base and J gave up 5 bases, with 3 bases separating them. CDR1 is SGHAT, CDR2 FQNNGV, per germline. The CDR3 runs to 12 residues. This CDR3 is CASSLAHNEQFF. In nucleotides, the CDR3 is TGTGCCAGCAGCTTAGCCCACAATGAGCAGTTCTTC.

The table lists this clonotype with a few counts. The chain links TRBV29-1 to TRBJ1-1, with D hard to call. The V gene lost 4 bases and the J gene lost 0 bases, with 9 bases spanning the gap. Germline V gene sequence: CDR1 SQVTM, CDR2 ANQGSEA. This CDR3 has 13 residues. DNA for the CDR3: TGCAGCGTTGGGTACAGAATGAACACTGAAGCTTTCTTT. Translated, it gives CSVGYRMNTEAFF.

V and J are TRBV5-6 and TRBJ2-3; a weak D match, TRBD2 (5 bases). The V gene lost 4 bases and the J gene lost 1 base, with 10 bases spanning the gap. This CDR3 region has 14 residues. Germline CDR1 is SGHDT and CDR2 is YYEEEE. The CDR3 sequence: CASSRNSGTDTQYF. Written as DNA, the CDR3 is TGTGCCAGCAGCCGGAATAGCGGCACAGATACGCAGTATTTT.

Ten or more counts support this clonotype. The chain has TRBV6-2 or TRBV6-3 and TRBJ1-3; no firm D call. Germline V gene lookup returns CDR1 MNHEY and CDR2 SVGEGT. The length of the CDR3 is 17 residues. The V and J ends lost 0 bases and 3 bases respectively, with 15 bases between them. The CDR3 DNA is TGTGCCAGCAGTTACTCCTCGACGTTTATTGATGGAAACACCATATATTTT. It encodes CASSYSSTFIDGNTIYF.

This clonotype was picked up many times. The V call is TRBV5-4, the J call TRBJ2-7; 12 nucleotides match TRBD2. The germline V gene has CDR1 SGHNT and CDR2 YYREEE (reference sequence). V shed 4 bases and J 7 bases; nucleotides not matched to a gene: 12. CDR3 size: 16 residues. CDR3 protein: CASSLGLAGGPKEQYF. In DNA form, the CDR3 reads TGTGCCAGCAGCCTTGGGCTAGCGGGAGGGCCGAAAGAGCAGTACTTC.

This clonotype occurred many times. The chain's CDR3 is CASSAFGQGGNEKLFF. The CDR3 DNA reads as TGTGCCAGCAGCGCTTTCGGTCAGGGGGGAAATGAAAAACTGTTTTTT. The chain carries TRBV14 and TRBJ1-4; TRBD1 aligns across 7 bases. This CDR3 region has 16 residues. Looked up from germline, CDR1 is SGHDN and CDR2 is FVKESK. V shed 5 bases, J shed 5 bases, and the junction held 11 bases outside the gene matches. The complete variable domain, with remaining parts taken from reference TRBV14 and TRBJ1-4, reads EAGVTQFPSHSVIEKGQTVTLRCDPISGHDNLYWYRRVMGKEIKFLLHFVKESKQDESGMPNNRFLAERTGGTYSTLKVQPAELEDSGVYFCASSAFGQGGNEKLFFGSGTQLSVL.

This clonotype occurred many times. The chain uses TRBV10-3 and TRBJ2-5; TRBD2 matches at 9 bases. Germline CDR1 is ENHRY and CDR2 is SYGVKD. Unmatched junction bases numbered 7, after V lost 10 bases and J lost 1 base. CDR3 length equals 14 residues. The DNA for the CDR3 is TGTGCCACCTCCCCAGCGGGAGGCCAAGAGACCCAGTACTTC. Translating it yields CATSPAGGQETQYF.

On this clonotype: A much larger clone lies a single base off, so this may be a read error. The conserved final phenylalanine or tryptophan is absent from the CDR3, which likely points to a read error. This chain joins TRBV5-1 and TRBJ2-3, with 8 bases matching TRBD2. V trimming: 4 bases; J trimming: 4 bases; junction bases outside the gene matches: 8. Germline lookup yields CDR1 SGHRS and CDR2 YFSETQ. CDR3 size: 15 residues. The CDR3 DNA reads TGCGCCAGCAGCCCCAGCGGGAGCCTGTCAGATACGCAGTATATT. Protein: CASSPSGSLSDTQYI.

This clonotype was seen at least ten times. The chain is built from TRBV29-1 and TRBJ2-1, with a tentative D call TRBD2 (6 bases). The CDR3 runs to 16 residues. The ends were cut back, 0 bases at V and 4 bases at J, with 16 bases in the middle. Per the germline V gene, CDR1 is SQVTM and CDR2 is ANQGSEA. In nucleotides, the CDR3 is TGCAGCGTTGAAGAGGGCGGATTAGCGGAGTACAATGAGCAGTTCTTC. This codes for CSVEEGGLAEYNEQFF.

Many counts were recorded for this clonotype. This sequence joins TRBV12-3 or TRBV12-4 and TRBJ2-5, with 8 bases aligning to TRBD2. Trimming at V came to 6 bases and at J to 1 base, leaving 1 base not matched to a gene. The CDR3 consists of 13 residues. The CDR3 loop reads CASRRGVQETQYF. DNA for the CDR3: TGTGCCAGCAGGCGGGGGGTCCAAGAGACCCAGTACTTC.

The sample holds many counts of this clonotype. The V call is TRBV5-4, the J call TRBJ2-1; 15 bases are a match to TRBD2. The CDR3 consists of 17 residues. J was trimmed by 9 bases and V by 5 bases; bases with no gene match: 12. The germline V gene encodes CDR1 SGHNT and CDR2 YYREEE (reference sequence). The CDR3 bases are TGTGCCAGCAGTCCCGGGACTAGCGGGAGGTGGGACGGTGAGCAGTTCTTC. Encoded protein: CASSPGTSGRWDGEQFF.

The chain couples TRBV19 to TRBJ2-1; 10 nucleotides match TRBD1. V gave up 8 bases and J gave up 8 bases; unmatched junction bases: 12. Per the germline V gene, CDR1 is LNHDA and CDR2 is SQIVND (reference sequence). The CDR3 has 15 residues. The CDR3 sequence is CASQAPGQGIDEQFF. For the CDR3, the DNA is TGTGCCAGTCAAGCCCCGGGACAGGGGATCGATGAGCAGTTCTTC.

This clonotype has a count of ten or more. This chain uses TRBV4-1 with TRBJ2-2; 8 bases align to TRBD2. Trimming at V came to 1 base and at J to 4 bases, leaving 8 bases not matched to a gene. The CDR3 consists of 17 residues. CDR1 MGHRA and CDR2 YSYEKL come from the germline V gene. CDR3 loop: CASSQVSGTIPTGELFF. CDR3 in DNA: TGCGCCAGCAGCCAAGTTAGCGGGACTATTCCCACCGGGGAGCTGTTTTTT.

This clonotype was recorded at least ten times. The chain recombines TRBV27 with TRBJ1-2; the D gene is possibly TRBD1 (6 bases). CDR3 size: 13 residues. Trimming stripped 6 bases from V and 8 bases from J, with 16 bases between. CDR1 and CDR2 (germline): MNHEY, SMNVEV (reference sequence). CDR3 bases: TGTGCCAGCAGCCCTACAGGGCTCCTGGGCTACACCTTC. It codes for CASSPTGLLGYTF.

Concerning this clonotype: An end of the junction does not agree with germline; a read error may underlie this. The genes are TRBV5-4 and TRBJ2-5; weak D call: TRBD2 (5 bases). This CDR3 region has 14 residues. Germline assignment: CDR1 SGHNT and CDR2 YYREEE (reference sequence). Written as DNA, the CDR3 is TGTGCCAACAGCCCCACCGGGGTTCAAGAGACCCAGTACTTC. It translates to CANSPTGVQETQYF.

This clonotype has ten or more counts. The genes are TRBV11-1 and TRBJ2-1; TRBD1 matches 11 bases. Per the germline V gene, CDR1 is SGHAT and CDR2 is FQDESV (reference sequence). The trim removed 6 bases at V and 8 bases at J, leaving 9 bases unmatched. This CDR3 is 15 amino acids long. CDR3 coding DNA: TGTGCCAGCAGTCTAGGGTGGGGACAGGGGGATGAGCAGTTCTTC. Translating it yields CASSLGWGQGDEQFF. The full variable domain, in which reference TRBV11-1 and TRBJ2-1 provide the parts outside the CDR3, is EAEVAQSPRYKITEKSQAVAFWCDPISGHATLYWYRQILGQGPELLVQFQDESVVDDSQLPKDRFSAERLKGVDSTLKIQPAELGDSAMYLCASSLGWGQGDEQFFGPGTRLTVL.

About this clonotype: A much bigger clone sits one base away, suggesting this may be a read error. This CDR3 is CANSEGLAAYEQYF. CDR3 coding DNA: TGTGCCAACAGTGAAGGTCTAGCGGCCTACGAGCAGTACTTC. This chain joins TRBV25-1 and TRBJ2-7; 7 bases match TRBD2. This CDR3 is 14 amino acids long. CDR1 is MGHDK, CDR2 SYGVNS, per germline.